One sample yielded the 7 T cell receptor beta chains listed below, sequenced in a study of blood T cell repertoires in COVID-19. Profiled with immunoSEQ multiplex PCR; TCRdb holds only in-frame clones, not every one. The sample shows roughly 410,000 clones, 87% of them seen only once. The sequencing input was peripheral blood. These receptor sequences come from a woman in her sixties or seventies with COVID-19, enrolled during active disease.

The rearrangement joins TRBV9 to TRBJ1-1; D is possibly TRBD1 (5 bases). V lost 0 bases and J 1 base, leaving 10 bases between the germline ends. CDR3 length: 15 amino acids. Germline lookup yields CDR1 SGDLS and CDR2 YYNGEE. Here the CDR3 reads CASSVEGTGNTEAFF. For the CDR3, the DNA is TGTGCCAGCAGCGTAGAAGGCACAGGGAACACTGAAGCTTTCTTT.

V and J are TRBV5-6 and TRBJ2-2, with 10 bases matching TRBD2. Losses at the gene ends were 4 bases for V and 4 bases for J; bases not matched to a gene: 7. The CDR3 has 16 amino acids. The germline CDR1 and CDR2 sequences are SGHDT and YYEEEE. This chain's CDR3 is CASSLYSGGITGELFF. DNA of the CDR3: TGTGCCAGCAGCCTGTATAGCGGGGGGATCACCGGGGAGCTGTTTTTT.

In its sample, this clone was seen once. This rearrangement joins TRBV13 to TRBJ1-3, with a weak D call TRBD1 (6 bases). This CDR3 region has 17 residues. V lost 7 bases and J 0 bases, leaving 19 bases between the germline ends. Germline CDR1 PRHDT, CDR2 FYEKMQ (reference sequence). CDR3 sequence reads: CASTRTVDLSSGNTIYF. In DNA, the CDR3 is TGTGCCAGCACCCGGACAGTGGATTTGAGCTCTGGAAACACCATATATTTT.

The chain joins TRBV2 to TRBJ1-1; TRBD1 aligns across 10 bases. With V trimmed by 4 bases and J by 0 bases, 2 bases remained unmatched. The length of the CDR3 is 15 residues. CDR1 SNHLY and CDR2 FYNNEI come from the germline V gene. The CDR3 region has the DNA TGTGCCAGCAGTGGGACAGGGGGGATGAACACTGAAGCTTTCTTT. Its translation: CASSGTGGMNTEAFF.

The genes are TRBV25-1 and TRBJ2-3; 8 bases are a match to TRBD2. Germline V gene data show CDR1 as MGHDK and CDR2 as SYGVNS. The CDR3 loop spans 17 amino acids. The V gene end was trimmed by 0 bases and the J gene end by 4 bases; junction bases not matched to a gene: 9. The CDR3 region is CASSEYGAGGPPDTQYF. CDR3 DNA: TGTGCCAGCAGTGAATATGGGGCGGGGGGCCCGCCAGATACGCAGTATTTT.

The gene calls are TRBV2 and TRBJ1-6; 9 positions agree with TRBD1. J lost 8 bases, V lost 6 bases, and 5 bases had no gene match. CDR1 is SNHLY and CDR2 is FYNNEI in the germline V gene. The CDR3 runs 14 residues. In DNA, the CDR3 is TGTGCCAGCAGGGGGGGACAGGGATATTCACCCCTCCACTTT. It translates to CASRGGQGYSPLHF.

The J gene is TRBJ2-7, the V gene TRBV27; D might be TRBD2 (5 bases). This CDR3 region has 14 residues. V dropped 7 bases and J dropped 0 bases, with 13 bases sitting between them. Germline V gene sequence: CDR1 MNHEY, CDR2 SMNVEV (reference sequence). The CDR3 DNA sequence: TGTGCCAGCAAGATGTCAGGACTCTCCTACGAGCAGTACTTC. It translates to CASKMSGLSYEQYF.